These T cell receptor beta chains were read from a single sample in a study of early T cells in non-severe SARS-CoV-2 infection. TCRdb redid the calling of the 5' RACE reads with MiXCR, one entry per CDR3 protein. The sample shows tens of thousands of distinct CDR3 sequences, 9.3% of them seen only once. What was sequenced was whole blood. Receptor source: an adult who was a healthcare worker with PCR-confirmed SARS-CoV-2 infection or an uninfected control (not recorded which). Each CDR3 is given with its conserved first and last residue. Fields, in order: D gene, clone size, V gene, J gene, CDR3 DNA, CDR3 protein. D genes are given only for firm matches. Where a row states a size, it is once, few, many or the class of an expanded clone; other rows omit it.

d_call: TRBD1
clone_size: few
v_call: TRBV19
j_call: TRBJ1-2
cdr3_nt: TGTGCCAGTGCTCAAACAGGGGCGGATGGCTACACCTTC
cdr3_aa: CASAQTGADGYTF

d_call: NA
clone_size: NA
v_call: TRBV6-5
j_call: TRBJ2-6
cdr3_nt: TGTGCCAGCAGTTCTGGGGCCAACGTCCTGACTTTC
cdr3_aa: CASSSGANVLTF

d_call: TRBD2
clone_size: NA
v_call: TRBV12-3/TRBV12-4
j_call: TRBJ2-1
cdr3_nt: TGTGCCAGCAGTCCCCAGATAGCGGGGGACAATGAGCAGTTCTTC
cdr3_aa: CASSPQIAGDNEQFF

d_call: NA
clone_size: NA
v_call: TRBV27
j_call: TRBJ1-6
cdr3_nt: TGTGCCAGCAGCGGAAAGGGCTTGATGGGAAATTCACCCCTCCACTTT
cdr3_aa: CASSGKGLMGNSPLHF

d_call: NA
clone_size: NA
v_call: TRBV25-1
j_call: TRBJ2-1
cdr3_nt: TGTGCCAGCAGATGCCCTGACATCATCTCCTACAATGAGCAGTTCTTC
cdr3_aa: CASRCPDIISYNEQFF

d_call: NA
clone_size: few
v_call: TRBV2
j_call: TRBJ2-7
cdr3_nt: TGTGCCGGACGGGGACCTCCCTACGAGCAGTACTTC
cdr3_aa: CAGRGPPYEQYF

d_call: NA
clone_size: NA
v_call: TRBV7-2
j_call: TRBJ1-2
cdr3_nt: TGTGCCAGCAGCCGGGAACAGGGTGATGGCTACACCTTC
cdr3_aa: CASSREQGDGYTF

d_call: NA
clone_size: NA
v_call: TRBV7-9
j_call: TRBJ2-1
cdr3_nt: TGTGCCAGCAGCTCCGGGGCCCTAACCGAGCAGTTCTTC
cdr3_aa: CASSSGALTEQFF

d_call: TRBD2
clone_size: NA
v_call: TRBV5-4
j_call: TRBJ2-5
cdr3_nt: TGTGCCAGCAGCTTGGCTAGCGGGGGACAGACCCAGTACTTC
cdr3_aa: CASSLASGGQTQYF

d_call: TRBD1
clone_size: few
v_call: TRBV10-3
j_call: TRBJ2-5
cdr3_nt: TGTGCCATCAGTGACCCGGGACAGCGAAGTGAGACCCAGTACTTC
cdr3_aa: CAISDPGQRSETQYF

d_call: NA
clone_size: NA
v_call: TRBV12-3/TRBV12-4
j_call: TRBJ1-6
cdr3_nt: TGTGCCAGCAGTTTTCGACCTAATAATTCACCCCTCCACTTT
cdr3_aa: CASSFRPNNSPLHF

d_call: TRBD2
clone_size: medium-sized
v_call: TRBV2
j_call: TRBJ2-3
cdr3_nt: TGTGCCAGCAGCAGAGGGACTACATACACAGATACGCAGTATTTT
cdr3_aa: CASSRGTTYTDTQYF

d_call: NA
clone_size: NA
v_call: TRBV5-1
j_call: TRBJ2-7
cdr3_nt: TGCGCCAGCAGCTTGGAGGGGGGCGAGCAGTACTTC
cdr3_aa: CASSLEGGEQYF

d_call: NA
clone_size: NA
v_call: TRBV6-2/TRBV6-3
j_call: TRBJ1-1
cdr3_nt: TGTGCCAGCAGTTATGTTAAGGGTCAGTATGAGACTGAAGCTTTCTTT
cdr3_aa: CASSYVKGQYETEAFF

d_call: TRBD1
clone_size: few
v_call: TRBV4-1
j_call: TRBJ1-5
cdr3_nt: TGCGCCAGCAGCCAAGATCGGGGACAGAGGCCCCAGCATTTT
cdr3_aa: CASSQDRGQRPQHF

d_call: NA
clone_size: NA
v_call: TRBV2
j_call: TRBJ2-6
cdr3_nt: TGTGCCAGCAGGGAGGACAGATACGCATCTGGGGCCAACGTCCTGACTTTC
cdr3_aa: CASREDRYASGANVLTF

d_call: NA
clone_size: many
v_call: TRBV4-1
j_call: TRBJ1-6
cdr3_nt: TGCGCCAGCAGCCAAGGTGTCTGGAAAAATTCACCCCTCCACTTT
cdr3_aa: CASSQGVWKNSPLHF

d_call: TRBD2
clone_size: NA
v_call: TRBV5-1
j_call: TRBJ2-7
cdr3_nt: TGCGCCAGCAGCCTGAGAGCCCCTCTAGCGGGGGCCTCCTACGAGCAGTACTTC
cdr3_aa: CASSLRAPLAGASYEQYF

d_call: NA
clone_size: many
v_call: TRBV12-3/TRBV12-4
j_call: TRBJ1-2
cdr3_nt: TGTGCCAGCACCGACAAGGCCCTCTATGGCTACACCTTC
cdr3_aa: CASTDKALYGYTF

d_call: NA
clone_size: few
v_call: TRBV10-2
j_call: TRBJ1-1
cdr3_nt: TGCGCCTGCAGGGGAGTACGCACTGAAGCTTTCTTT
cdr3_aa: CACRGVRTEAFF

d_call: NA
clone_size: few
v_call: TRBV29-1
j_call: TRBJ2-3
cdr3_nt: TGCAGCGTTGAGCGGGGACCAGATACGCAGTATTTT
cdr3_aa: CSVERGPDTQYF

d_call: NA
clone_size: NA
v_call: TRBV12-3/TRBV12-4
j_call: TRBJ2-3
cdr3_nt: TGTGCCAGCAGGACTATACCTAGCACAGATACGCAGTATTTT
cdr3_aa: CASRTIPSTDTQYF